This paragraph reports one T cell receptor (beta chain). What it binds is not known. This specimen belongs to a study of cytomegalovirus exposure and HLA in healthy donors. The PCR had 60 Vbeta and 13 Jbeta primers. Assay used: immunoSEQ multiplex PCR; TCRdb lists only in-frame clones, some missing. This sample has 120,000 to 150,000 clones, with 61% found just once. V lost 5 bases, J lost 1 base, and 5 bases stayed unmatched. There are 14 residues in the CDR3. Germline V gene lookup returns CDR1 SGHRS and CDR2 YFSETQ. Findings of the study overall: The classifier, whose performance was assessed in both the original and validation cohorts, reportedly diagnosed cytomegalovirus status with high specificity and sensitivity. Prior analysis indicated that the majority of TCR beta V segments exhibited productivity approximately 87% or approximately 30% of the time.

The specimen sequenced was PBMCs. This chain joins TRBV5-1 and TRBJ1-1; 7 bases map to TRBD1. This clonotype was sampled from a male donor in good health and CMV-seronegative. In nucleotides, the CDR3 is TGCGCCAGCAGGGAGACAGGGACGAACACTGAAGCTTTCTTT. This codes for CASRETGTNTEAFF.